This record concerns one T cell receptor beta chain sequence. This specimen belongs to a study of control samples from healthy donors and cancer patients. With 4 bases clipped from V and 7 bases from J, the junction kept 1 base outside the gene matches. Germline CDR1 reads MRHNA; CDR2 reads SNTAGT. The CDR3 spans 12 residues. Data came from immunoSEQ multiplex PCR; TCRdb stores just in-frame clones and leaves some out. Seen here are tens of thousands of clones, roughly nine tenths observed once, and the top ten hold roughly an eighth. Sequencing input: PBMCs. The receptor was derived from a man aged 60 to 69 with head and neck cancer. The V gene is TRBV6-4, the J gene TRBJ2-1; 7 nucleotides align to TRBD2. The CDR3 loop is CASSAGGNEQFF. The DNA of the CDR3 is TGTGCCAGCAGTGCCGGGGGGAATGAGCAGTTCTTC.